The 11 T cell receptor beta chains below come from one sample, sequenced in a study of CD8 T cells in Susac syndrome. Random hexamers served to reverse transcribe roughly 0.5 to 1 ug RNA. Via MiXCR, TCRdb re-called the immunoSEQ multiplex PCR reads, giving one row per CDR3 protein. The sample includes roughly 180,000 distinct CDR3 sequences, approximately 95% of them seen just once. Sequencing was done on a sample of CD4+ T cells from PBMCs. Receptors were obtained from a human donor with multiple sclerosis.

DNA for the CDR3: TGTGCCTGGATGAACTCTGGGGCCAACGTCCTGACTTTC. This translates into CAWMNSGANVLTF. The chain recombines TRBV30 with TRBJ2-6; D not certain. CDR3 length: 13 amino acids. CDR1 is GTSNPN and CDR2 is SVGIG in the germline V gene (reference sequence). V lost 4 bases to trimming and J lost 0 bases, with 4 bases between them.

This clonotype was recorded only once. As DNA, the CDR3 is TGTGCCAGCAGTCCTGGGACCTACACAGATACGCAGTATTTT. Amino acids: CASSPGTYTDTQYF. This rearrangement joins TRBV12-3 or TRBV12-4 to TRBJ2-3, with D possibly being TRBD1 or TRBD2 (5 bases each). The CDR3 contains 14 residues. Trimming pared 5 bases from V and 2 bases from J, leaving 11 bases between.

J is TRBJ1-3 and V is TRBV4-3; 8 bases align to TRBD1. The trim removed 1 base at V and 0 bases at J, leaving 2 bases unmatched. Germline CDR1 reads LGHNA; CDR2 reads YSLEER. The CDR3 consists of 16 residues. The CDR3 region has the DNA TGCGCCAGCAGCCAAGGGCAGGGGGCCTCTGGAAACACCATATATTTT. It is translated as CASSQGQGASGNTIYF.

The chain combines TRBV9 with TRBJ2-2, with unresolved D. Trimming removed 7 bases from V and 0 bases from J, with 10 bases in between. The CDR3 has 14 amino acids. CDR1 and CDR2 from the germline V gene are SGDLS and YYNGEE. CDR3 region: CASGRVSNTGELFF. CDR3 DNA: TGTGCCAGCGGCCGGGTCTCGAACACCGGGGAGCTGTTTTTT.

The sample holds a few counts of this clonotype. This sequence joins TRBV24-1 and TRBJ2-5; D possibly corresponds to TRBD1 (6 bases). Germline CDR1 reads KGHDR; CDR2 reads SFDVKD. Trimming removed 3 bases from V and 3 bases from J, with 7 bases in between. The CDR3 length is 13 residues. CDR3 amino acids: CATSDGGEETQYF. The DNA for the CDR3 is TGTGCCACCAGTGATGGGGGCGAAGAGACCCAGTACTTC.

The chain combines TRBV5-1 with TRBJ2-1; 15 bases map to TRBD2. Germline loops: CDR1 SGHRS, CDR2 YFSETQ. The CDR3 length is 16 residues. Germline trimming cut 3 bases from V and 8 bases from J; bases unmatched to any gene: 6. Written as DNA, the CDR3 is TGCGCCAGCAGCTCCGGGACTAGCGGGAGGAAGGATGAGCAGTTCTTC. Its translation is CASSSGTSGRKDEQFF.

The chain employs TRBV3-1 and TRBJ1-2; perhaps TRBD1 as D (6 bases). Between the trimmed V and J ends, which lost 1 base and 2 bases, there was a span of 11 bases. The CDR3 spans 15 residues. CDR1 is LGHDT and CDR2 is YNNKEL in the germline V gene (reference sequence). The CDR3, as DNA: TGTGCCAGCAGCCAAGGGGCAGGGGACAACTATGGCTACACCTTC. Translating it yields CASSQGAGDNYGYTF. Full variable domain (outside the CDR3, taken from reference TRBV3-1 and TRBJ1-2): DTAVSQTPKYLVTQMGNDKSIKCEQNLGHDTMYWYKQDSKKFLKIMFSYNNKELIINETVPNRFSPKSPDKAHLNLHINSLELGDSAVYFCASSQGAGDNYGYTFGSGTRLTVV.

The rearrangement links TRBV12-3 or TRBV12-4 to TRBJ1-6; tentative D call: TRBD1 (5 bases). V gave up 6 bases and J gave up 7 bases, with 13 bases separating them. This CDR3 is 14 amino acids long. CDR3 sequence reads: CASSPTVENSPLHF. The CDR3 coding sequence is TGTGCCAGCAGCCCGACAGTGGAAAATTCACCCCTCCACTTT.

CDR3 protein: CASSEAGTHASPLHF. The DNA of the CDR3 is TGTGCCAGCAGTGAAGCTGGGACCCATGCTTCACCCCTCCACTTT. The chain uses TRBV6-1 and TRBJ1-6; the D gene is possibly TRBD1 (5 bases). The V end lost 0 bases, the J end lost 9 bases, and 12 bases lay between the germline ends. Germline loops: CDR1 MNHNS, CDR2 SASEGT. The CDR3 loop spans 15 amino acids.

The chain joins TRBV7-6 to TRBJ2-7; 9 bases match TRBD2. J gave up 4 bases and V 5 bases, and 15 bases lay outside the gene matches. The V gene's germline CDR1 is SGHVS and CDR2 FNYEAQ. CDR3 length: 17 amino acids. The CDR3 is CASSPLRQRGAPYEQYF. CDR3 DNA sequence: TGTGCCAGCAGCCCGCTCAGGCAGCGGGGGGCCCCTTACGAGCAGTACTTC. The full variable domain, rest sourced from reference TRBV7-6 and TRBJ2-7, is GAGVSQSPRYKVTKRGQDVALRCDPISGHVSLYWYRQALGQGPEFLTYFNYEAQQDKSGLPNDRFSAERPEGSISTLTIQRTEQRDSAMYRCASSPLRQRGAPYEQYFGPGTRLTVT.

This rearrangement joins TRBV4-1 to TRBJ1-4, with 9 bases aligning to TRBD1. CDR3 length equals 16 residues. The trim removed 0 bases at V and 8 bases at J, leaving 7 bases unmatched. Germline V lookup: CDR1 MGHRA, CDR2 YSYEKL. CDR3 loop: CASSQDWGQGEEKLFF. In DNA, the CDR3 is TGCGCCAGCAGCCAAGATTGGGGACAGGGAGAAGAAAAACTGTTTTTT.